A single sample is the source of the 31 T cell receptor beta chains below, sequenced in a study of blood T cell repertoires in COVID-19. Data came from immunoSEQ multiplex PCR; TCRdb stores just in-frame clones and leaves some out. Of a few hundred thousand clones in the sample, around nine tenths were seen once. Sequenced sample: peripheral blood. Receptor source: a man in his forties or fifties who had recovered from COVID-19.

This clone was observed once. This rearrangement joins TRBV5-6 to TRBJ2-1; D not certain. Trimming took off 1 base at V and 9 bases at J, with 5 bases between the two ends. There are 11 residues in the CDR3. The germline CDR1 and CDR2 sequences are SGHDT and YYEEEE. The CDR3 nucleotides are TGTGCCAGCAGCTTGTTCTCTGAGCAGTTCTTC. Translation: CASSLFSEQFF. The full variable domain, its missing parts supplied by reference TRBV5-6 and TRBJ2-1, is DAGVTQSPTHLIKTRGQQVTLRCSPKSGHDTVSWYQQALGQGPQFIFQYYEEEERQRGNFPDRFSGHQFPNYSSELNVNALLLGDSALYLCASSLFSEQFFGPGTRLTVL.

The CDR3 DNA is TGCGCCAGCCGGGGGGTCTACGAGCAGTACTTC. Protein: CASRGVYEQYF. The rearrangement links TRBV10-2 to TRBJ2-7; 7 bases are a match to TRBD2. CDR1 and CDR2 from the germline V gene are WSHSY and SAAADI. The CDR3 loop spans 11 amino acids. J lost 3 bases, V lost 8 bases, and 1 base had no gene match.

In its sample, this clone was seen many times. This chain links TRBV10-3 with TRBJ2-1, with D unclear. Per germline, CDR1 ENHRY and CDR2 SYGVKD. V dropped 3 bases and J dropped 0 bases, with 9 bases sitting between them. The CDR3 runs to 15 residues. CDR3 in DNA: TGTGCCATCAGTGACCAGCCAGGCTCCTACAATGAGCAGTTCTTC. Protein: CAISDQPGSYNEQFF.

The chain recombines TRBV5-1 with TRBJ1-4, with 9 bases matching TRBD1. The CDR3 has 15 amino acids. V shed 4 bases, J shed 4 bases, and the junction held 5 bases outside the gene matches. In germline, CDR1 is SGHRS, CDR2 YFSETQ. In DNA, the CDR3 is TGCGCCAGCAGCGGCGGGACAGGGAGTAATGAAAAACTGTTTTTT. Protein: CASSGGTGSNEKLFF.

The chain couples TRBV5-4 to TRBJ2-1; unclear D gene. The CDR3 length is 17 residues. The germline CDR1 and CDR2 sequences are SGHNT and YYREEE (reference sequence). Trimming cost V 0 bases and J 2 bases, with 15 bases left between them. The CDR3 bases are TGTGCCAGCAGCTTGGCGTCTGGGCTACGCGCCTACAATGAGCAGTTCTTC. This codes for CASSLASGLRAYNEQFF.

The chain has TRBV7-8 and TRBJ2-6; TRBD1 aligns across 9 bases. The CDR3 contains 17 residues. Germline V lookup: CDR1 SGHVS, CDR2 FQNEAQ. Trimming cost V 5 bases and J 4 bases; bases outside gene matches: 9. CDR3 sequence reads: CASSNRNRGLGANVLTF. The CDR3 DNA sequence: TGTGCCAGCAGCAACCGAAACAGGGGGCTCGGGGCCAACGTCCTGACTTTC.

J is TRBJ1-2 and V is TRBV5-1; tentatively, D is TRBD1 (6 bases). V gave up 4 bases and J gave up 4 bases, with 17 bases separating them. Germline V gives CDR1 SGHRS, CDR2 YFSETQ. The CDR3 consists of 15 residues. CDR3 protein: CASSKGDILLYGYTF. CDR3 nucleotides: TGCGCCAGCAGCAAGGGGGACATCTTACTCTATGGCTACACCTTC.

This chain joins TRBV3-1 (or the pseudogene TRBV3-2) and TRBJ1-2; 9 bases line up with TRBD1. The CDR3 covers 17 residues. V shed 4 bases, J shed 0 bases, and the junction held 9 bases outside the gene matches. The germline V gene encodes CDR1 LGHDT and CDR2 YNNKEL (reference sequence). CDR3 in DNA: TGTGCCAGCAGCCTCCTGACAGGGGGGGAAGCTAACTATGGCTACACCTTC. Its protein product is CASSLLTGGEANYGYTF.

This chain links TRBV19 with TRBJ1-1; the D is unclear. Trimming cost V 8 bases and J 1 base, with 8 bases left between them. Germline V gives CDR1 LNHDA, CDR2 SQIVND (reference sequence). The CDR3 loop spans 12 amino acids. The CDR3, as DNA: TGTGCCAGTCGTCCGGGGAACACTGAAGCTTTCTTT. Translated, it gives CASRPGNTEAFF. Filled out from reference TRBV19 and TRBJ1-1, the complete variable domain reads DGGITQSPKYLFRKEGQNVTLSCEQNLNHDAMYWYRQDPGQGLRLIYYSQIVNDFQKGDIAEGYSVSREKKESFPLTVTSAQKNPTAFYLCASRPGNTEAFFGQGTRLTVV.

V and J are TRBV5-1 and TRBJ2-1, with TRBD2 as a possible D gene (6 bases). There are 13 residues in the CDR3. CDR1 is SGHRS, CDR2 YFSETQ, per germline. V was trimmed by 0 bases and J by 7 bases, leaving 8 bases between them. The chain's CDR3 is CASSLEGRNEQFF. CDR3 in DNA: TGCGCCAGCAGCTTGGAAGGGAGGAATGAGCAGTTCTTC. The whole variable domain, filled in from reference TRBV5-1 and TRBJ2-1, reads KAGVTQTPRYLIKTRGQQVTLSCSPISGHRSVSWYQQTPGQGLQFLFEYFSETQRNKGNFPGRFSGRQFSNSRSEMNVSTLELGDSALYLCASSLEGRNEQFFGPGTRLTVL.

In this sample, this clone turned up a few times. The rearrangement uses TRBV18 and TRBJ1-2; tentative D call: TRBD1 (5 bases). Germline lookup yields CDR1 KGHSH and CDR2 LQKENI. This CDR3 has 14 residues. The V end lost 6 bases, the J end lost 5 bases, and 16 bases lay between the germline ends. CDR3 bases: TGTGCCAGCTCCCCCCAAGGAGGGGTATATGGCTACACCTTC. This encodes CASSPQGGVYGYTF.

The rearrangement uses TRBV25-1 and TRBJ1-2, with D perhaps matching TRBD1 (5 bases). This CDR3 has 13 residues. CDR1 is MGHDK and CDR2 is SYGVNS in the germline V gene. Trimming took off 6 bases at V and 2 bases at J, with 10 bases between the two ends. CDR3 amino acids: CASSAAGNYGYTF. CDR3 DNA: TGTGCCAGCAGCGCCGCAGGGAACTATGGCTACACCTTC.

The J gene is TRBJ2-5, the V gene TRBV7-2; 10 nucleotides match TRBD1. The length of the CDR3 is 15 residues. Germline V gene sequence: CDR1 SGHTA, CDR2 FQGNSA. V was pared by 7 bases and J by 4 bases, with 9 bases of the junction left unmatched. As DNA, the CDR3 is TGTGCCAGCATCCCGCCCGGGACAGGGGCAGAGACCCAGTACTTC. It codes for CASIPPGTGAETQYF.

The rearrangement joins TRBV15 to TRBJ1-1, with 7 bases matching TRBD1. Per the germline V gene, CDR1 is LNHNV and CDR2 is YYDKDF (reference sequence). With V trimmed by 0 bases and J by 7 bases, 5 bases remained unmatched. This CDR3 is 14 amino acids long. In DNA form, the CDR3 reads TGTGCCACCAGCAGAGAAGCTTCAGGGGGTGAAGCTTTCTTT. The encoded protein is CATSREASGGEAFF.

The rearrangement joins TRBV20-1 to TRBJ2-1, with TRBD2 identical over 9 bases. From germline, CDR1 is DFQATT and CDR2 SNEGSKA (reference sequence). The trim removed 3 bases at V and 7 bases at J, leaving 7 bases unmatched. This CDR3 spans 14 amino acids. CDR3 nucleotide sequence: TGCAGTGCTAGTCGCGCGGGGGGGAGAAATGAGCAGTTCTTC. This gives the protein CSASRAGGRNEQFF.

The gene calls are TRBV7-2 and TRBJ2-7; no clear D gene. Germline V CDR1 and CDR2: SGHTA, FQGNSA. The V gene lost 5 bases and the J gene lost 1 base, with 9 bases spanning the gap. The length of the CDR3 is 13 residues. Here the CDR3 reads CASSTPVSYEQYF. CDR3 bases: TGTGCCAGCAGCACCCCAGTATCCTACGAGCAGTACTTC.

V and J are TRBV5-1 and TRBJ2-7, with TRBD1 matching over 8 bases. This CDR3 has 15 amino acids. The ends lost 3 bases at V and 2 bases at J; junction bases unmatched: 7. Germline lookup yields CDR1 SGHRS and CDR2 YFSETQ. CDR3 DNA sequence: TGCGCCAGCAGCTATAACGGACAGGGTACCTACGAGCAGTACTTC. Translated: CASSYNGQGTYEQYF.

The chain couples TRBV5-6 to TRBJ1-2; no definite D call. The CDR3 length is 12 residues. With 1 base removed from V and 2 bases from J, the gap between germline ends came to 3 bases. Germline lookup yields CDR1 SGHDT and CDR2 YYEEEE. The CDR3 protein is CASSLLNYGYTF. The CDR3 DNA is TGTGCCAGCAGCTTGCTCAACTATGGCTACACCTTC.

This chain uses TRBV6-5 with TRBJ2-1; 9 bases agree with TRBD1. The CDR3 sequence is 15 residues long. Germline V gives CDR1 MNHEY, CDR2 SVGAGI. J gave up 7 bases and V 2 bases, and 6 bases lay outside the gene matches. CDR3 in amino acids: CASSYTTGGWNEQFF. The CDR3, as DNA: TGTGCCAGCAGTTACACGACAGGGGGGTGGAATGAGCAGTTCTTC.

About this clone: Other DNA variants within this sample encode the same CDR3. The chain couples TRBV27 to TRBJ2-7; TRBD2 agrees at 10 bases. V was clipped by 4 bases and J by 2 bases; unmatched bases: 2. This CDR3 spans 14 amino acids. CDR1 is MNHEY, CDR2 SMNVEV, per germline (reference sequence). The CDR3 sequence: CASSSSGGPYEQYF. The CDR3 coding sequence is TGTGCCAGCAGTTCTAGCGGGGGACCCTACGAGCAGTACTTC.

This sequence joins TRBV5-6 and TRBJ2-1, with 7 nucleotides matching TRBD1. Germline V lookup: CDR1 SGHDT, CDR2 YYEEEE. The CDR3 spans 15 residues. Trimming at V came to 3 bases and at J to 4 bases, leaving 7 bases not matched to a gene. The CDR3, as DNA: TGTGCCAGCAGCTCAAGGGGGACAGTTTACAATGAGCAGTTCTTC. It translates to CASSSRGTVYNEQFF.

This clone turned up a few times. V usage is TRBV9 and J usage is TRBJ1-6, with D unclear. V was cut by 3 bases and J by 7 bases, with 11 bases left in between. Germline assignment: CDR1 SGDLS and CDR2 YYNGEE. The CDR3 has 14 amino acids. CDR3 region: CASSGDSLNSPLHF. CDR3 sequence (DNA): TGTGCCAGCAGCGGAGACTCATTGAATTCACCCCTCCACTTT.

The rearrangement joins TRBV12-3 or TRBV12-4 to TRBJ1-6; D ambiguous. This CDR3 has 12 amino acids. With 0 bases removed from V and 12 bases from J, the gap between germline ends came to 6 bases. CDR3 sequence (DNA): TGTGCCAGCAGTTTAGCCAGGCTACCCCTCCACTTT. This translates into CASSLARLPLHF.

CDR3 coding DNA: TGCGCCAGCAGCTTGGCCCAGGCCACAGATACGCAGTATTTT. Encoded protein: CASSLAQATDTQYF. This chain joins TRBV5-1 and TRBJ2-3; D remains unclear. Germline CDR1 and CDR2: SGHRS and YFSETQ. The CDR3 spans 14 residues. Between the trimmed V and J ends, which lost 0 bases and 2 bases, there was a span of 7 bases. The whole variable domain, remainder taken from reference TRBV5-1 and TRBJ2-3, is KAGVTQTPRYLIKTRGQQVTLSCSPISGHRSVSWYQQTPGQGLQFLFEYFSETQRNKGNFPGRFSGRQFSNSRSEMNVSTLELGDSALYLCASSLAQATDTQYFGPGTRLTVL.

The chain recombines TRBV6-5 with TRBJ2-7; 9 bases fit TRBD1. With 9 bases clipped from V and 2 bases from J, the junction kept 8 bases outside the gene matches. The CDR3 totals 14 residues. CDR1 MNHEY and CDR2 SVGAGI come from the germline V gene. CDR3 nucleotide sequence: TGTGCCAGGCGGACAGGGGACTTTACCTACGAGCAGTACTTC. It specifies CARRTGDFTYEQYF.

This chain links TRBV6-5 with TRBJ2-7, with a possible D match to TRBD2 (6 bases). Germline values: CDR1 MNHEY, CDR2 SVGAGI. This CDR3 has 15 amino acids. The V end lost 7 bases, the J end lost 0 bases, and 16 bases lay between the germline ends. The CDR3 is CASNLNRDFSYEQYF. The DNA for the CDR3 is TGTGCCAGCAACTTGAACCGGGACTTCTCCTACGAGCAGTACTTC.

The genes are TRBV7-2 and TRBJ2-7; the match to TRBD2 covers 8 bases. Germline V gives CDR1 SGHTA, CDR2 FQGNSA. The J segment lost 4 bases and the V segment lost 4 bases, leaving 9 bases of the junction unmatched. This CDR3 region has 15 residues. DNA of the CDR3: TGTGCCAGCAGCTACACTAGCGGCCTTCGGTACGAGCAGTACTTC. It yields the protein CASSYTSGLRYEQYF. Supplemented by reference TRBV7-2 and TRBJ2-7, the full variable domain reads GAGVSQSPSNKVTEKGKDVELRCDPISGHTALYWYRQSLGQGLEFLIYFQGNSAPDKSGLPSDRFSAERTGGSVSTLTIQRTQQEDSAVYLCASSYTSGLRYEQYFGPGTRLTVT.

This clone was recorded only once. The chain carries TRBV6-2 or TRBV6-3 and TRBJ1-1; D unclear. Germline assignment: CDR1 MNHEY and CDR2 SVGEGT. The ends were cut back, 2 bases at V and 4 bases at J, with 5 bases in the middle. The CDR3 contains 12 residues. The CDR3 nucleotides are TGTGCCAGCAGTTACCCATTCACTGAAGCTTTCTTT. Protein: CASSYPFTEAFF.

The rearrangement joins TRBV24-1 to TRBJ1-3, with D unresolved. Germline CDR1 and CDR2: KGHDR and SFDVKD. V lost 0 bases and J lost 0, with 8 bases in between. The CDR3 runs 16 residues. The CDR3 sequence: CATSDLHRCSGNTIYF. The CDR3 region has the DNA TGTGCCACCAGTGATTTGCACAGATGCTCTGGAAACACCATATATTTT.

The genes are TRBV3-1 (or the pseudogene TRBV3-2) and TRBJ1-2, with a possible D match to TRBD1 (6 bases). Germline V lookup: CDR1 LGHDT, CDR2 YNNKEL (reference sequence). This CDR3 spans 11 amino acids. V was shortened by 8 bases and J by 10 bases, with 14 bases between the two germline ends. The CDR3 DNA reads as TGTGCCAGCCGAGGGGGGGCTGACTACACCTTC. Amino acids: CASRGGADYTF.

This clone was counted a single time. The chain is built from TRBV14 and TRBJ2-1; 8 bases align to TRBD1. After removal of 5 bases from V and 0 bases from J, the junction contained 6 bases not matched to a gene. This CDR3 is 16 amino acids long. CDR1 SGHDN and CDR2 FVKESK come from the germline V gene. The CDR3 reads CASSWTGRSSYNEQFF. The CDR3 nucleotides read TGTGCCAGCAGCTGGACAGGGCGTAGCTCCTACAATGAGCAGTTCTTC.